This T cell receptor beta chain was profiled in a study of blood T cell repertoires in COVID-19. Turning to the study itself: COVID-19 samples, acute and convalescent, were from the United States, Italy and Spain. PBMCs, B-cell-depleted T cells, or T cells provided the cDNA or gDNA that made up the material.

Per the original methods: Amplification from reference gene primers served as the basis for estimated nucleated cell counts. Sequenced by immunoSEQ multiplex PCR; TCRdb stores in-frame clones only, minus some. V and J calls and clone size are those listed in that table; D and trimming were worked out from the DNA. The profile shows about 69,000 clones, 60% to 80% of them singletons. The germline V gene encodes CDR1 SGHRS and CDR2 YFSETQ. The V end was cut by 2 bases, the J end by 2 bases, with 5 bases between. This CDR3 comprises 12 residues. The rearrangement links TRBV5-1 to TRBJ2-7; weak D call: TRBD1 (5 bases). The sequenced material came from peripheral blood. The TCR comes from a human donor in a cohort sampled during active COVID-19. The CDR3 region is CASSLGAYEQYF. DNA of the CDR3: TGCGCCAGCAGCTTAGGGGCCTACGAGCAGTACTTC. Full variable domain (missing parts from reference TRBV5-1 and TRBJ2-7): KAGVTQTPRYLIKTRGQQVTLSCSPISGHRSVSWYQQTPGQGLQFLFEYFSETQRNKGNFPGRFSGRQFSNSRSEMNVSTLELGDSALYLCASSLGAYEQYFGPGTRLTVT.